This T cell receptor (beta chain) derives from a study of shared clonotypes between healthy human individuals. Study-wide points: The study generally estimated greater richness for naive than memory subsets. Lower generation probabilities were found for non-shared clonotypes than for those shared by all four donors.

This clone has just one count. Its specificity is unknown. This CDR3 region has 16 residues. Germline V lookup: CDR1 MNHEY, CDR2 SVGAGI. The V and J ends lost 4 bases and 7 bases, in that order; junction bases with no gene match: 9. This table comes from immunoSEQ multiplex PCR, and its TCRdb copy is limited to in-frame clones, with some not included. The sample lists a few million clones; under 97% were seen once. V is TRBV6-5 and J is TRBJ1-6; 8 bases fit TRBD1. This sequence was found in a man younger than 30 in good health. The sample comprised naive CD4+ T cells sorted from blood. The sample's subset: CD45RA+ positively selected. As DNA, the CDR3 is TGTGCCAGCAGTTCATCAAGGACAGGGAGCAATTCACCCCTCCACTTT. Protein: CASSSSRTGSNSPLHF.